The present T cell receptor (beta chain) was sequenced within a study of T cells in Graves' hyperthyroidism and ophthalmopathy. Findings of the study overall: Separating ophthalmopathy from stable hyperthyroidism was achieved by a 13 V-J model. Blood also contained most expanded thyroid clonotypes above 0.001.

This clonotype was found many times. Its antigen is not identified. There were TCR beta CDR3 regions amplified from RNA transcripts. Using the HTBI primer set, a first-round RT-PCR was run on the TCR CDR3. Using its own MiXCR run on the multiplex PCR reads, TCRdb lists one record per CDR3 protein. This sample yields a few hundred thousand distinct CDR3 sequences, of which approximately 15% are seen a single time; around a fifth belongs to the top ten. This CDR3 spans 13 amino acids. J was trimmed by 5 bases and V by 5 bases; bases with no gene match: 4. The germline CDR1 and CDR2 sequences are SEHNR and FQNEAQ (reference sequence). For ophthalmopathy patients, the Clinical Activity Score was at least 3 and the NOSPECS grade at least 4; duration was under 3 months. It was approximately 9.7 ml of fresh peripheral blood that supplied the PBMCs.

The receptor comes from a woman aged 25 to 45 with Graves' ophthalmopathy. The specimen sequenced was blood. V is TRBV7-9 and J is TRBJ2-7, with 9 positions matching TRBD1. CDR3 in DNA: TGTGCCAGCAGCACAGGGGGCAGCGACGAGCAGTACTTC. Amino acids: CASSTGGSDEQYF.